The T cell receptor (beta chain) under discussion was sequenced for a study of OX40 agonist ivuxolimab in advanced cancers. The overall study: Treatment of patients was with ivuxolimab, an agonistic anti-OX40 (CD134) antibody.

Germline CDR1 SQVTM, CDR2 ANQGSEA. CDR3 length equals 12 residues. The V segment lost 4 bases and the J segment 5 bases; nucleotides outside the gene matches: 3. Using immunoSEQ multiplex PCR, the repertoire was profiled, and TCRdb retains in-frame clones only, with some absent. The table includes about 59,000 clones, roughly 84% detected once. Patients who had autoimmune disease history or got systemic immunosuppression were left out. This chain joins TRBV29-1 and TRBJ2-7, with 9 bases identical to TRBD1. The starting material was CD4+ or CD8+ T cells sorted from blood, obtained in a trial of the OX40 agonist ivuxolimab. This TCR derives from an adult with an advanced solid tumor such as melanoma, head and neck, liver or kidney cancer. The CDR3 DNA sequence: TGCAGCGTTGCGAGGACAGGGGACGAGCAGTACTTC. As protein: CSVARTGDEQYF.